The 28 T cell receptor beta chains below all came from one sample that was sequenced in a study of neurological immune-mediated disorders (dated by TCRdb to between 2019 and 2020). Library preparation used 5' RACE. The sequencing machine was an Illumina HiSeq 2500. The public reads were reanalyzed by TCRdb: fastp trimming at Q25, MiXCR alignment, in-frame beta chains only. Rows matching on CDR3 protein sequence are summarized as one entry with the most common DNA and genes. This sample comprises about 50,000 distinct CDR3 sequences, around a sixth of them detected only once. The top ten constitute 3.5% to 4.5% of the sample. Sequencing was carried out using PBMCs. The receptors were sampled from a man between 60 and 75 years old in good health.

The chain couples TRBV5-1 to TRBJ2-1, with 12 nucleotides matching TRBD2. The CDR3 totals 16 residues. The trim removed 0 bases at V and 7 bases at J, leaving 5 bases unmatched. The germline CDR1 and CDR2 sequences are SGHRS and YFSETQ. The CDR3 DNA sequence: TGCGCCAGCAGCTTGGAGCTAGCGGGAGGGTCGAATGAGCAGTTCTTC. This encodes CASSLELAGGSNEQFF. Complete variable domain (other parts from reference TRBV5-1 and TRBJ2-1): KAGVTQTPRYLIKTRGQQVTLSCSPISGHRSVSWYQQTPGQGLQFLFEYFSETQRNKGNFPGRFSGRQFSNSRSEMNVSTLELGDSALYLCASSLELAGGSNEQFFGPGTRLTVL.

This clonotype showed up many times. This sequence joins TRBV3-1 and TRBJ2-6, with TRBD1 matching over 8 bases. V trimming: 5 bases; J trimming: 2 bases; junction bases outside the gene matches: 8. Germline lookup yields CDR1 LGHDT and CDR2 YNNKEL (reference sequence). The CDR3 runs 17 residues. CDR3 sequence: CASSSGQGRAGANVLTF. The DNA of the CDR3 is TGTGCCAGCAGCTCCGGACAGGGAAGAGCTGGGGCCAACGTCCTGACTTTC.

This clonotype was seen ten or more times. This chain joins TRBV7-8 and TRBJ2-5; TRBD2 is a possible D gene (7 bases). V was trimmed by 5 bases and J by 4 bases, leaving 14 bases between them. CDR3 length: 14 amino acids. Looked up from germline, CDR1 is SGHVS and CDR2 is FQNEAQ. The CDR3 bases are TGTGCCAGCAGCATGGGGGGGGCTGGAGAGACCCAGTACTTC. This gives the protein CASSMGGAGETQYF. Combining the CDR3 with reference TRBV7-8 and TRBJ2-5 gives the whole variable domain GAGVSQSPRYKVAKRGQDVALRCDPISGHVSLFWYQQALGQGPEFLTYFQNEAQLDKSGLPSDRFFAERPEGSVSTLKIQRTQQEDSAVYLCASSMGGAGETQYFGPGTRLLVL.

This clonotype came up many times. This chain connects TRBV7-6 to TRBJ1-6; TRBD1 aligns across 11 bases. Germline V gene sequence: CDR1 SGHVS, CDR2 FNYEAQ. The CDR3 has 15 residues. The V and J ends lost 5 bases and 8 bases, in that order; junction bases with no gene match: 5. DNA of the CDR3: TGTGCCAGCAGCCGGGACAGGGGGTATGATTCACCCCTCCACTTT. It is translated as CASSRDRGYDSPLHF.

This clonotype was observed many times. The V call is TRBV10-3, the J call TRBJ2-5, with a possible D match to TRBD2 (6 bases). This CDR3 comprises 15 residues. Trimming left V 0 bases short and J 4 bases short, with 12 bases between. Germline CDR1 ENHRY, CDR2 SYGVKD. This CDR3 reads CAISESRGTGETQYF. CDR3 bases: TGTGCCATCAGTGAGTCCCGGGGGACGGGAGAGACCCAGTACTTC.

This clonotype occurred many times. The chain couples TRBV7-9 to TRBJ1-6; D gene uncertain. This CDR3 contains 13 residues. V was trimmed by 5 bases and J by 8 bases, leaving 10 bases between them. CDR1 and CDR2 from the germline V gene are SEHNR and FQNEAQ (reference sequence). The CDR3 loop reads CASSAIRDSPLHF. In DNA form, the CDR3 reads TGTGCCAGCAGCGCGATACGGGATTCACCCCTCCACTTT.

Remarks on this clonotype: The junction departs from germline at one end; a sequencing error may be responsible. The chain uses TRBV7-8 and TRBJ2-3, with TRBD2 identical over 11 bases. This CDR3 is built from 13 residues. Germline V gene lookup returns CDR1 SGHVS and CDR2 FQNEAQ. The CDR3, as DNA: TGTGCCATCACACTAGCGGGAGTGGATACACAGTATTTT. Translated: CAITLAGVDTQYF.

The chain employs TRBV7-7 and TRBJ2-5, with D possibly TRBD2 on 7 matching bases. The V end was cut by 1 base, the J end by 1 base, with 13 bases between. The CDR3 is made up of 16 amino acids. Germline V lookup: CDR1 SSHAT, CDR2 FNYEAQ (reference sequence). CDR3 sequence: CASSLGGRLAQETQYF. The CDR3 nucleotides read TGTGCCAGCAGCTTAGGGGGGCGACTAGCCCAAGAGACCCAGTACTTC. Filled out from reference TRBV7-7 and TRBJ2-5, the complete variable domain reads GAGVSQSPRYKVTKRGQDVTLRCDPISSHATLYWYQQALGQGPEFLTYFNYEAQPDKSGLPSDRFSAERPEGSISTLTIQRTEQRDSAMYRCASSLGGRLAQETQYFGPGTRLLVL.

This clonotype occurred many times. This chain connects TRBV20-1 to TRBJ2-7, with 7 positions matching TRBD2. The germline V gene has CDR1 DFQATT and CDR2 SNEGSKA (reference sequence). With 3 bases clipped from V and 5 bases from J, the junction kept 16 bases outside the gene matches. CDR3 length: 16 residues. CDR3 amino acids: CSASKGSGGIGDEQYF. Written as DNA, the CDR3 is TGCAGTGCTAGTAAGGGGTCGGGGGGAATTGGTGACGAGCAGTACTTC.

This clonotype was seen repeatedly, ten times or more. This rearrangement joins TRBV28 to TRBJ2-3; D is undetermined. The V and J ends lost 2 bases and 4 bases respectively, with 16 bases between them. The germline CDR1 and CDR2 sequences are MDHEN and SYDVKM. The CDR3 covers 16 residues. The CDR3 region is CASSLGGPRRPDTQYF. The CDR3 bases are TGTGCCAGCAGTTTAGGTGGGCCTAGGCGTCCAGATACGCAGTATTTT. Together with reference TRBV28 and TRBJ2-3, the CDR3 gives the full variable domain: DVKVTQSSRYLVKRTGEKVFLECVQDMDHENMFWYRQDPGLGLRLIYFSYDVKMKEKGDIPEGYSVSREKKERFSLILESASTNQTSMYLCASSLGGPRRPDTQYFGPGTRLTVL.

This clonotype showed up just a few times. The genes are TRBV7-2 and TRBJ2-7, with 7 bases identical to TRBD2. The germline CDR1 and CDR2 sequences are SGHTA and FQGNSA. This CDR3 has 15 amino acids. Trimming removed 5 bases from V and 1 base from J; junction bases left unmatched: 8. The CDR3 coding sequence is TGTGCCAGCAGCCTCAACGGGAGGTTGTCCTACGAGCAGTACTTC. This translates into CASSLNGRLSYEQYF.

This clonotype was detected ten times or more. The CDR3: CASSVNTGELFF. The CDR3 DNA reads TGTGCCAGCAGCGTCAACACCGGGGAGCTGTTTTTT. This chain uses TRBV9 with TRBJ2-2, with D unresolved. CDR3 length: 12 amino acids. The V gene's germline CDR1 is SGDLS and CDR2 YYNGEE. V was clipped by 2 bases and J by 2 bases, with 1 base between them.

This clonotype has at least ten counts. The rearrangement links TRBV5-1 to TRBJ2-5; tentative D call: TRBD1 (6 bases). Per germline, CDR1 SGHRS and CDR2 YFSETQ. The CDR3 loop spans 14 amino acids. Trimming shortened V by 4 bases and J by 6 bases, and 16 bases separated the two germline ends. DNA for the CDR3: TGCGCCAGCAGCCCCGCCAGCCAGGGGCAGACCCAGTACTTC. This translates into CASSPASQGQTQYF. Using reference TRBV5-1 and TRBJ2-5 for the parts outside the CDR3, the full variable domain is KAGVTQTPRYLIKTRGQQVTLSCSPISGHRSVSWYQQTPGQGLQFLFEYFSETQRNKGNFPGRFSGRQFSNSRSEMNVSTLELGDSALYLCASSPASQGQTQYFGPGTRLLVL.

In its sample, this clonotype was seen many times. The gene calls are TRBV7-2 and TRBJ1-1; no clear D. Looked up from germline, CDR1 is SGHTA and CDR2 is FQGNSA. CDR3 length: 15 amino acids. Trimming left V 2 bases short and J 1 base short, with 11 bases between. Here the CDR3 reads CASSLSKGGNTEAFF. DNA for the CDR3: TGTGCCAGCAGCTTAAGTAAAGGAGGGAACACTGAAGCTTTCTTT.

This clonotype appeared a few times. This may stem from a read error, because a much larger clone lies one nucleotide away. V is TRBV5-1 and J is TRBJ2-5; TRBD2 is a possible D gene (6 bases). CDR1 is SGHRS and CDR2 is YFSETQ in the germline V gene. The CDR3 length is 13 residues. CDR3 amino acids: CANSLGGEETQYF. DNA of the CDR3: TGCGCCAACAGCTTGGGAGGAGAGGAGACCCAGTACTTC.

This clonotype turned up a few times. The CDR3 loop reads CASSQGGRAYNEQFF. The CDR3 DNA reads as TGTGCCAGCAGCCAAGGGGGGAGGGCCTACAATGAGCAGTTCTTC. V usage is TRBV4-2 and J usage is TRBJ2-1; 7 nucleotides align to TRBD2. With 1 base clipped from V and 2 bases from J, the junction kept 2 bases outside the gene matches. CDR1 and CDR2 from the germline V gene are LGHNA and YNFKEQ. The CDR3 totals 15 residues.

This clonotype has ten or more counts. The V and J genes are TRBV5-6 and TRBJ2-4, with 14 bases fitting TRBD2. This CDR3 is built from 17 residues. J was trimmed by 6 bases and V by 4 bases; bases with no gene match: 9. CDR1 is SGHDT and CDR2 is YYEEEE in the germline V gene. CDR3 loop: CASSPMGLAGERNIQYF. The CDR3, as DNA: TGTGCCAGCAGCCCCATGGGACTAGCGGGAGAGCGAAACATTCAGTACTTC. The full variable domain, in which reference TRBV5-6 and TRBJ2-4 provide the parts outside the CDR3, is DAGVTQSPTHLIKTRGQQVTLRCSPKSGHDTVSWYQQALGQGPQFIFQYYEEEERQRGNFPDRFSGHQFPNYSSELNVNALLLGDSALYLCASSPMGLAGERNIQYFGAGTRLSVL.

The table lists this clonotype with many counts. V usage is TRBV7-8 and J usage is TRBJ2-1, with 11 bases lining up with TRBD2. Germline trimming cut 1 base from V and 6 bases from J; bases unmatched to any gene: 5. Germline V gene sequence: CDR1 SGHVS, CDR2 FQNEAQ. The length of the CDR3 is 16 residues. The CDR3 nucleotides are TGTGCCAGCAGCTTAGGTAGACTAGCGGGGCGCAATGAGCAGTTCTTC. This sequence encodes CASSLGRLAGRNEQFF.

Many counts were recorded for this clonotype. V is TRBV20-1 and J is TRBJ2-1; 11 nucleotides match TRBD2. V lost 6 bases to trimming and J lost 9 bases; unmatched junction nucleotides: 13. The germline CDR1 and CDR2 sequences are DFQATT and SNEGSKA (reference sequence). CDR3 size: 15 residues. The CDR3 protein is CSAAPGLAGGGEQFF. CDR3 in DNA: TGCAGTGCCGCCCCTGGGCTAGCGGGAGGAGGTGAGCAGTTCTTC.

This clonotype showed up just a few times. CDR3 DNA: TGCGCCAGCAGTGAAATTGGGGGAGCCCCAGATACGCAGTATTTT. Translation gives CASSEIGGAPDTQYF. J is TRBJ2-3 and V is TRBV10-1; either TRBD1 or TRBD2 may fit D (5 bases each). Between the trimmed V and J ends, which lost 3 bases and 4 bases, there was a span of 14 bases. CDR1 and CDR2 from the germline V gene are WNHNN and SYGVQD (reference sequence). CDR3 size: 15 residues.

This clonotype was counted many times. This sequence joins TRBV7-2 and TRBJ1-1, with 7 nucleotides matching TRBD1. The V and J ends lost 1 base and 11 bases, in that order; junction bases with no gene match: 10. Germline assignment: CDR1 SGHTA and CDR2 FQGNSA. The CDR3 contains 14 residues. This chain's CDR3 is CASSLGTRGGMAFF. The CDR3 nucleotides read TGTGCCAGCAGCTTAGGGACCAGGGGGGGAATGGCTTTCTTT.

This clonotype was seen many times. The chain carries TRBV29-1 and TRBJ2-3; TRBD2 agrees at 13 bases. Germline assignment: CDR1 SQVTM and CDR2 ANQGSEA. V was pared by 4 bases and J by 6 bases, with 10 bases of the junction left unmatched. The CDR3 covers 16 residues. The CDR3 region is CSVGSGTSGKRDTQYF. The CDR3 DNA is TGCAGCGTTGGTTCCGGGACTAGCGGGAAGAGGGATACGCAGTATTTT.

This clonotype was detected many times. The rearrangement joins TRBV7-6 to TRBJ2-1; TRBD2 agrees at 10 bases. This CDR3 spans 19 amino acids. CDR1 and CDR2 (germline): SGHVS, FNYEAQ. With V trimmed by 2 bases and J by 10 bases, 20 bases remained unmatched. The chain's CDR3 is CASSLFDFKGSGRVGEQFF. CDR3 bases: TGTGCCAGCAGCTTATTTGATTTTAAGGGCAGCGGGAGGGTGGGGGAGCAGTTCTTC.

V and J are TRBV19 and TRBJ2-7; 8 bases align to TRBD1. The germline V gene encodes CDR1 LNHDA and CDR2 SQIVND (reference sequence). Trimming cost V 3 bases and J 2 bases; bases outside gene matches: 6. This CDR3 spans 15 amino acids. CDR3 sequence (DNA): TGTGCCAGTAGTATCACCGGGACAGGTCCCTACGAGCAGTACTTC. It yields the protein CASSITGTGPYEQYF.

This clonotype was counted ten times or more. The V gene is TRBV6-2 or TRBV6-3, the J gene TRBJ2-1; TRBD1 agrees at 7 bases. The ends lost 8 bases at V and 10 bases at J; junction bases unmatched: 17. Germline V gene sequence: CDR1 MNHEY, CDR2 SVGEGT. The CDR3 has 15 residues. The CDR3 DNA reads TGTGCCAGCTTCCCTAGACAGGGCCGCCGGAAGGAGCAGTTCTTC. The encoded protein is CASFPRQGRRKEQFF.

The sample holds many counts of this clonotype. This sequence joins TRBV20-1 and TRBJ2-5; D gene uncertain. The germline V gene has CDR1 DFQATT and CDR2 SNEGSKA (reference sequence). V lost 0 bases and J lost 4, with 9 bases in between. There are 13 residues in the CDR3. The CDR3 is CSARDPPTETQYF. CDR3 coding DNA: TGCAGTGCTAGAGATCCCCCGACAGAGACCCAGTACTTC.

This clonotype was detected only a few times. The chain joins TRBV2 to TRBJ1-2, with D hard to call. This CDR3 has 15 residues. Per germline, CDR1 SNHLY and CDR2 FYNNEI. The germline V and J ends were trimmed by 5 bases and 8 bases, with 21 bases remaining between them. The CDR3 bases are TGTGCCAGCAGTATTACAGCCGGAGGATTAGGCGGCTACACCTTC. Translation: CASSITAGGLGGYTF.

This clonotype has at least ten counts. The genes are TRBV28 and TRBJ2-3; D is ambiguous. In germline, CDR1 is MDHEN, CDR2 SYDVKM. V lost 6 bases and J 8 bases, leaving 18 bases between the germline ends. The CDR3 has 14 amino acids. CDR3 region: CASSPIGSWVTQYF. The CDR3, as DNA: TGTGCCAGCAGCCCCATTGGTTCGTGGGTTACGCAGTATTTT.